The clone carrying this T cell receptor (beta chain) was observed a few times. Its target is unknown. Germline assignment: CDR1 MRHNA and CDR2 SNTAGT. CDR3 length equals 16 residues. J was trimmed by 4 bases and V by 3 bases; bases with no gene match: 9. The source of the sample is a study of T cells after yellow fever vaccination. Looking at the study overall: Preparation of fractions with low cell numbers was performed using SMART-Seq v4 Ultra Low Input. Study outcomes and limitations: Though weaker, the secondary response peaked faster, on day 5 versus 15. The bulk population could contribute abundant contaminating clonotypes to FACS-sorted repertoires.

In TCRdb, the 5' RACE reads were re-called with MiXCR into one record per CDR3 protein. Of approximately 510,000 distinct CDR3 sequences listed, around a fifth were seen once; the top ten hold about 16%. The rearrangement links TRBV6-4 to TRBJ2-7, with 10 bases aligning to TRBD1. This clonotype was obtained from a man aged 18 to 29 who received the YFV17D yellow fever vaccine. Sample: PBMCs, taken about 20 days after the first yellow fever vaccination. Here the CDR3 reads CASSELGGTGVYEQYF. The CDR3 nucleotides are TGTGCCAGCAGTGAATTAGGAGGGACAGGGGTATACGAGCAGTACTTC.